The 26 T cell receptor beta chains below were found in one sample sequenced in a study of blood T cell repertoires in COVID-19. Clones were read by immunoSEQ multiplex PCR, and TCRdb kept only the in-frame ones, dropping some. Of 200,000 to 250,000 clones in the sample, 90% were seen once. Sequencing input: PBMCs or T cells enriched from blood (not recorded which). These receptors were collected from a man aged 30-40 years who had been exposed to COVID-19.

V usage is TRBV5-8 and J usage is TRBJ1-2, with a weak D call TRBD1 (5 bases). The germline V and J ends were trimmed by 4 bases and 5 bases, with 18 bases remaining between them. The CDR3 sequence is 15 residues long. Germline V gene data show CDR1 as SGHTS and CDR2 as YDEGEE. Here the CDR3 DNA reads TGTGCCAGCAGCAGCCCCGTAGGGGTTGGGTATGGCTACACCTTC. It translates to CASSSPVGVGYGYTF.

V gene TRBV2 combines with J gene TRBJ1-6; 9 positions agree with TRBD1. J lost 9 bases, V lost 3 bases, and 3 bases had no gene match. CDR1 SNHLY and CDR2 FYNNEI come from the germline V gene. The CDR3 sequence is 14 residues long. The CDR3 loop reads CASSEGTGSSPLHF. The CDR3 bases are TGTGCCAGCAGTGAGGGGACAGGGAGTTCACCCCTCCACTTT.

This chain links TRBV6-2 or TRBV6-3 with TRBJ1-2, with 12 bases that match TRBD1. V shed 0 bases, J shed 4 bases, and the junction held 3 bases outside the gene matches. Looked up from germline, CDR1 is MNHEY and CDR2 is SVGEGT. This CDR3 is built from 16 residues. The CDR3 here is CASSYSKGQGAYGYTF. The CDR3 region has the DNA TGTGCCAGCAGTTACTCGAAGGGACAGGGGGCCTATGGCTACACCTTC.

The chain has TRBV3-1 (or the pseudogene TRBV3-2) and TRBJ2-1, with D tentatively TRBD2 (5 bases). The V gene's germline CDR1 is LGHDT and CDR2 YNNKEL (reference sequence). V lost 1 base to trimming and J lost 4 bases, with 14 bases between them. This CDR3 has 16 residues. As DNA, the CDR3 is TGTGCCAGCAGCCAAGGTCTTGCGGGTGCATACAATGAGCAGTTCTTC. Its protein is CASSQGLAGAYNEQFF.

The V call is TRBV11-1, the J call TRBJ1-1; D is unclear. Trimming took off 3 bases at V and 7 bases at J, with 12 bases between the two ends. This CDR3 is built from 13 residues. Germline CDR1 and CDR2: SGHAT and FQDESV (reference sequence). The CDR3 loop reads CASSFFGSGEAFF. CDR3 nucleotides: TGTGCCAGCAGCTTCTTTGGATCAGGTGAAGCTTTCTTT.

This clone was detected once. V and J are TRBV20-1 and TRBJ2-3, with D uncertain. Germline-derived CDR1 and CDR2 are DFQATT and SNEGSKA (reference sequence). This CDR3 has 11 residues. Between the trimmed V and J ends, which lost 7 bases and 10 bases, there was a span of 15 bases. CDR3 region: CSGTYSISQYF. The CDR3 nucleotides are TGCAGTGGAACTTACTCGATCTCGCAGTATTTT.

Worth noting for this clone: At one boundary the junction diverges from the germline segment, which might be a read error. V usage is TRBV6-1 and J usage is TRBJ1-2; a possible D gene is TRBD1 (5 bases). The CDR3 runs 16 residues. Germline CDR1 is MNHNS and CDR2 is SASEGT. The CDR3 sequence is CASREVWGRANYGYTF. In nucleotides, the CDR3 is TGTGCCAGCCGTGAGGTCTGGGGCCGAGCTAACTATGGCTACACCTTC.

J is TRBJ2-1 and V is TRBV5-5; D unclear. This CDR3 region has 15 residues. CDR1 and CDR2 from the germline V gene are SGHKS and YYEKEE (reference sequence). Trimming removed 4 bases at V and 0 bases at J, with 11 bases between. The CDR3 sequence: CASSDGSSSYNEQFF. The CDR3 nucleotides read TGTGCCAGCAGCGATGGGTCTAGCTCCTACAATGAGCAGTTCTTC.

This chain links TRBV6-5 with TRBJ2-5; 7 nucleotides align to TRBD2. Germline CDR1 is MNHEY and CDR2 is SVGAGI. The ends lost 6 bases at V and 2 bases at J; junction bases unmatched: 3. This CDR3 has 13 residues. Here the CDR3 DNA reads TGTGCCAGCAGGAACGGGGGGCAAGAGACCCAGTACTTC. Its translation is CASRNGGQETQYF.

The chain recombines TRBV19 with TRBJ1-1; D possibly corresponds to TRBD1 (6 bases). Trimming stripped 5 bases from V and 8 bases from J, with 21 bases between. The CDR3 sequence is 15 residues long. Germline assignment: CDR1 LNHDA and CDR2 SQIVND (reference sequence). The chain's CDR3 is CASSPYTQGLKEAFF. The CDR3 DNA sequence: TGTGCCAGTAGTCCATACACTCAGGGGCTCAAGGAAGCTTTCTTT.

This clone occurred once. The chain employs TRBV20-1 and TRBJ2-5; 12 positions match TRBD2. In germline, CDR1 is DFQATT, CDR2 SNEGSKA (reference sequence). The CDR3 loop spans 16 amino acids. Germline trimming cut 3 bases from V and 4 bases from J; bases unmatched to any gene: 9. The CDR3 bases are TGCAGTGCTAGTCTAGCGGGGGGGCAATCTATAGAGACCCAGTACTTC. Translation: CSASLAGGQSIETQYF.

The chain links TRBV7-9 to TRBJ1-1; weak D call: TRBD1 (6 bases). Trimming stripped 2 bases from V and 0 bases from J, with 13 bases between. Germline lookup yields CDR1 SEHNR and CDR2 FQNEAQ (reference sequence). This CDR3 contains 16 residues. CDR3 region: CASSLYLGHMNTEAFF. In DNA form, the CDR3 reads TGTGCCAGCAGCTTATACCTGGGACACATGAACACTGAAGCTTTCTTT.

This clone was counted once. V usage is TRBV19 and J usage is TRBJ2-7, with 10 bases fitting TRBD1. Looked up from germline, CDR1 is LNHDA and CDR2 is SQIVND (reference sequence). Trimming cost V 1 base and J 6 bases; bases outside gene matches: 6. The CDR3 sequence is 15 residues long. The CDR3 reads CASSIGRGQGTEQYF. CDR3 bases: TGTGCCAGTAGTATAGGTCGGGGACAGGGGACCGAGCAGTACTTC.

The rearrangement joins TRBV18 to TRBJ1-1; unclear D gene. Trimming stripped 2 bases from V and 6 bases from J, with 10 bases between. From germline, CDR1 is KGHSH and CDR2 LQKENI. This CDR3 is 13 amino acids long. The CDR3 is CASSPIEEAEAFF. CDR3 nucleotide sequence: TGTGCCAGCTCACCAATCGAAGAGGCTGAAGCTTTCTTT.

This chain connects TRBV5-1 to TRBJ1-2; D ambiguous. This CDR3 has 13 amino acids. Germline loops: CDR1 SGHRS, CDR2 YFSETQ. The germline V and J ends were trimmed by 0 bases and 3 bases, with 6 bases remaining between them. The CDR3 spells CASSLGGHYGYTF. CDR3 in DNA: TGCGCCAGCAGCTTGGGCGGCCACTATGGCTACACCTTC.

The chain combines TRBV19 with TRBJ2-6; weak D call: TRBD2 (5 bases). Deletions cut 3 bases from V and 0 bases from J, with 12 bases between. From germline, CDR1 is LNHDA and CDR2 SQIVND (reference sequence). The CDR3 loop spans 17 amino acids. CDR3 in amino acids: CASSILLEGSGANVLTF. For the CDR3, the DNA is TGTGCCAGTAGTATCCTCCTCGAGGGCTCTGGGGCCAACGTCCTGACTTTC.

The chain uses TRBV6-1 and TRBJ1-2, with 7 bases fitting TRBD1. Germline CDR1 and CDR2: MNHNS and SASEGT. Unmatched junction bases numbered 8, after V lost 0 bases and J lost 4 bases. CDR3 length equals 16 residues. The CDR3 loop reads CASSEATGQPLYGYTF. The CDR3 bases are TGTGCCAGCAGTGAAGCGACGGGACAGCCCCTCTATGGCTACACCTTC.

The genes are TRBV18 and TRBJ2-2; TRBD1 matches 8 bases. This CDR3 is 16 amino acids long. Germline V gene sequence: CDR1 KGHSH, CDR2 LQKENI. With 3 bases clipped from V and 4 bases from J, the junction kept 7 bases outside the gene matches. The CDR3 is CASSPIRDRSTGELFF. The CDR3 nucleotides are TGTGCCAGCTCACCCATAAGGGACAGGAGCACCGGGGAGCTGTTTTTT.

This rearrangement joins TRBV6-2 or TRBV6-3 to TRBJ2-4; 8 positions agree with TRBD2. The V and J ends lost 5 bases and 3 bases, in that order; junction bases with no gene match: 12. CDR3 length: 17 residues. From germline, CDR1 is MNHEY and CDR2 SVGEGT. The CDR3 loop is CASSGLVSAGGKNIQYF. In DNA form, the CDR3 reads TGTGCCAGCAGTGGTTTAGTCAGCGCGGGGGGCAAAAACATTCAGTACTTC.

For the CDR3, the DNA is TGCGCCAGCAGAGGCCAGCGGGGTGTGGGGGCCTACAATGAGCAGTTCTTC. It encodes CASRGQRGVGAYNEQFF. V is TRBV5-1 and J is TRBJ2-1, with 7 bases matching TRBD2. V lost 5 bases, J lost 2 bases, and 13 bases stayed unmatched. Germline CDR1 SGHRS, CDR2 YFSETQ. The CDR3 has 17 residues.

CDR3 in DNA: TGTGCCAGCAGTGCCGGGACAACTTATGGCTACACCTTC. Translating gives CASSAGTTYGYTF. This chain connects TRBV2 to TRBJ1-2; weak D call: TRBD1 (6 bases). Germline V gives CDR1 SNHLY, CDR2 FYNNEI. The CDR3 runs to 13 residues. The V end was cut by 4 bases, the J end by 5 bases, with 11 bases between. The full variable domain, rest sourced from reference TRBV2 and TRBJ1-2, is EPEVTQTPSHQVTQMGQEVILRCVPISNHLYFYWYRQILGQKVEFLVSFYNNEISEKSEIFDDQFSVERPDGSNFTLKIRSTKLEDSAMYFCASSAGTTYGYTFGSGTRLTVV.

The chain is built from TRBV27 and TRBJ1-2; D gene unclear. Trimming shortened V by 3 bases and J by 6 bases, and 11 bases separated the two germline ends. CDR3 length: 13 residues. Germline CDR1 is MNHEY and CDR2 is SMNVEV (reference sequence). The CDR3 sequence is CASSFTGFDGYTF. For the CDR3, the DNA is TGTGCCAGCAGTTTTACGGGTTTCGATGGCTACACCTTC.

This chain connects TRBV19 to TRBJ2-1; TRBD1 aligns across 10 bases. The junction had 9 bases not matched to a gene; V was cut back by 5 bases and J by 8 bases. Germline V gene sequence: CDR1 LNHDA, CDR2 SQIVND (reference sequence). The CDR3 loop spans 15 amino acids. CDR3 in DNA: TGTGCCAGTAGTTCGAGGACAGGGGGTGTCCATGAGCAGTTCTTC. This encodes CASSSRTGGVHEQFF.

The chain couples TRBV3-1 (or the pseudogene TRBV3-2) to TRBJ2-7; 10 bases are shared with TRBD1. There are 15 residues in the CDR3. V was clipped by 3 bases and J by 3 bases; unmatched bases: 5. Germline values: CDR1 LGHDT, CDR2 YNNKEL (reference sequence). This chain's CDR3 is CASSQMGQGYYEQYF. The CDR3 DNA is TGTGCCAGCAGCCAGATGGGACAGGGGTACTACGAGCAGTACTTC.

The rearrangement links TRBV18 to TRBJ2-3, with 8 positions matching TRBD2. Germline CDR1 KGHSH, CDR2 LQKENI. Losses at the gene ends were 3 bases for V and 1 base for J; bases not matched to a gene: 3. This CDR3 contains 15 residues. CDR3 loop: CASSPQAGGTDTQYF. The CDR3 DNA reads as TGTGCCAGCTCACCTCAAGCGGGGGGCACAGATACGCAGTATTTT. Full variable domain (remainder filled in from reference TRBV18 and TRBJ2-3): NAGVMQNPRHLVRRRGQEARLRCSPMKGHSHVYWYRQLPEEGLKFMVYLQKENIIDESGMPKERFSAEFPKEGPSILRIQQVVRGDSAAYFCASSPQAGGTDTQYFGPGTRLTVL.

This clone was detected only once. The genes are TRBV3-1 (or the pseudogene TRBV3-2) and TRBJ2-7; D ambiguous. Germline V gene sequence: CDR1 LGHDT, CDR2 YNNKEL (reference sequence). V lost 3 bases, J lost 5 bases, and 5 bases lay in between. CDR3 length: 11 amino acids. CDR3: CASSQSDEQYF. The CDR3 nucleotides are TGTGCCAGCAGCCAGAGTGACGAGCAGTACTTC.